The TCR beta chain under discussion was sequenced for a study of T cell repertoires in cytomegalovirus infection. Study details: In the study, CMV epitopes included recently identified HLA-C-restricted and well-studied HLA-B-restricted ones. Through public TCR beta signatures, both CMV infection and matching HLA type were indicated.

This clonotype was observed a handful of times. The antigen remains undetermined. This CDR3 spans 14 amino acids. V lost 3 bases, J lost 7 bases, and 12 bases lay in between. Germline V CDR1 and CDR2: SEHNR, FQNEAQ (reference sequence). Overall study findings and caveats: The ex vivo response was dominated by HLA-C-restricted CMV-specific TCR beta clonotypes. Cumulative public TCR beta family frequency identified carriers of CMV plus the relevant HLA.

TCRdb itself ran the reads through MiXCR, one entry per CDR3 protein. This table has a few hundred thousand distinct CDR3 sequences, roughly 21% appearing once. The TCR comes from a human donor in good health (CMV status not recorded). Some clones in this sample may be carry-over from other donors' samples. Sequencing used cultured PBMCs, obtained from culture after CMV antigen stimulation. The rearrangement links TRBV7-9 to TRBJ2-2; D remains ambiguous. Here the CDR3 reads CASSFPLKVGELFF. As DNA, the CDR3 is TGTGCCAGCAGCTTCCCCCTGAAGGTCGGGGAGCTGTTTTTT.